Following are 16 T cell receptor beta chains from one sample sequenced in a study of blood T cell repertoires in COVID-19. Clones were sequenced by immunoSEQ multiplex PCR, and TCRdb holds only the in-frame ones, with some missing. The repertoire has over 40,000 clones, about 82% of them found once; the top ten carry 3.5% to 5%. The sequenced material came from peripheral blood. These receptors were obtained from a man older than 75 with active COVID-19.

The chain joins TRBV4-2 to TRBJ1-2; TRBD1 matches at 8 bases. The CDR3 length is 15 residues. The ends lost 0 bases at V and 8 bases at J; junction bases unmatched: 8. Germline V CDR1 and CDR2: LGHNA, YNFKEQ. In nucleotides, the CDR3 is TGTGCCAGCAGCCAAGACCCCACAGGGGGTTACGGCTACACCTTC. It specifies CASSQDPTGGYGYTF.

This chain links TRBV7-2 with TRBJ2-1; the D gene is possibly TRBD2 (6 bases). The length of the CDR3 is 14 residues. The ends were cut back, 5 bases at V and 6 bases at J, with 14 bases in the middle. Germline V lookup: CDR1 SGHTA, CDR2 FQGNSA. The CDR3 reads CASSQRSGPNEQFF. CDR3 sequence (DNA): TGTGCCAGCAGCCAACGGAGCGGGCCCAATGAGCAGTTCTTC.

The chain joins TRBV4-1 to TRBJ1-3; D is perhaps TRBD1 (5 bases). V lost 4 bases to trimming and J lost 0 bases, with 19 bases between them. Looked up from germline, CDR1 is MGHRA and CDR2 is YSYEKL. This CDR3 is 18 amino acids long. The DNA of the CDR3 is TGCGCCAGCAGCCCCCTGGGGGGGAGGCTTAGCTCTGGAAACACCATATATTTT. Residues: CASSPLGGRLSSGNTIYF.

The chain links TRBV5-4 to TRBJ2-1; TRBD2 matches 12 bases. This CDR3 region has 16 residues. The V gene's germline CDR1 is SGHNT and CDR2 YYREEE (reference sequence). The trim removed 2 bases at V and 3 bases at J, leaving 3 bases unmatched. The CDR3 coding sequence is TGTGCCAGCAGCTTCCGACTAGCGGGGGACTACAATGAGCAGTTCTTC. Protein sequence: CASSFRLAGDYNEQFF.

Only one count was recorded for this clone. The J gene is TRBJ2-1, the V gene TRBV7-8; 8 nucleotides match TRBD2. CDR3 length: 16 residues. Germline V CDR1 and CDR2: SGHVS, FQNEAQ. Trimming cost V 0 bases and J 6 bases; bases outside gene matches: 7. CDR3 loop: CASSLAYGRGVNEQFF. CDR3 sequence (DNA): TGTGCCAGCAGCTTAGCGTACGGGAGGGGGGTCAATGAGCAGTTCTTC.

The rearrangement joins TRBV9 to TRBJ1-4; D not certain. This CDR3 has 13 amino acids. V lost 7 bases and J 8 bases, leaving 15 bases between the germline ends. Germline V CDR1 and CDR2: SGDLS, YYNGEE. The CDR3 reads CASHGRFWEKLFF. In DNA, the CDR3 is TGTGCCAGCCATGGGCGATTCTGGGAAAAACTGTTTTTT.

A few counts support this clone. The chain is built from TRBV12-5 and TRBJ2-3; 8 nucleotides match TRBD1. Unmatched junction bases numbered 8, after V lost 4 bases and J lost 2 bases. Germline-derived CDR1 and CDR2 are LGHNT and FRNRAP. The CDR3 runs to 16 residues. In DNA form, the CDR3 reads TGTGCTAGTGGTTCCTCCGGGACAGGACCCACAGATACGCAGTATTTT. Protein: CASGSSGTGPTDTQYF.

The chain uses TRBV19 and TRBJ2-7; a possible D gene is TRBD1 (5 bases). CDR1 is LNHDA and CDR2 is SQIVND in the germline V gene (reference sequence). The length of the CDR3 is 14 residues. The V end was cut by 3 bases, the J end by 2 bases, with 11 bases between. The DNA of the CDR3 is TGTGCCAGTAGTATTCAGGGTATGACCTACGAGCAGTACTTC. This encodes CASSIQGMTYEQYF.

The chain carries TRBV11-2 and TRBJ2-3; 8 bases align to TRBD1. The CDR3 is 16 amino acids. The V segment lost 7 bases and the J segment 0 bases; nucleotides outside the gene matches: 9. The germline V gene has CDR1 SGHAT and CDR2 FQNNGV. CDR3 coding DNA: TGTGCCAGCACCCGAACCCAGGGGGCGAGCACAGATACGCAGTATTTT. Protein sequence: CASTRTQGASTDTQYF.

This clone appeared a few times. CDR3 sequence reads: CASSLAANYGYTF. The CDR3 bases are TGTGCCAGCAGCTTGGCCGCTAACTATGGCTACACCTTC. The chain employs TRBV5-4 and TRBJ1-2, with no clear D. Germline V gene sequence: CDR1 SGHNT, CDR2 YYREEE (reference sequence). The CDR3 extends over 13 amino acids. The V end lost 0 bases, the J end lost 0 bases, and 3 bases lay between the germline ends.

The chain carries TRBV4-1 and TRBJ1-3; 10 bases align to TRBD1. The V gene end was trimmed by 7 bases and the J gene end by 10 bases; junction bases not matched to a gene: 7. This CDR3 spans 13 amino acids. In germline, CDR1 is MGHRA, CDR2 YSYEKL. This CDR3 is CASTREGQGTIYF. The CDR3 nucleotides read TGCGCCAGCACCCGCGAGGGACAGGGGACCATATATTTT.

V gene TRBV5-6 combines with J gene TRBJ2-5; D unclear. This CDR3 is 13 amino acids long. The ends were cut back, 0 bases at V and 7 bases at J, with 10 bases in the middle. Germline V CDR1 and CDR2: SGHDT, YYEEEE. The chain's CDR3 is CASSLALLRTQYF. The CDR3 nucleotides are TGTGCCAGCAGCTTGGCCCTCCTTCGGACCCAGTACTTC.

The V call is TRBV18, the J call TRBJ1-3, with D tentatively TRBD1 (6 bases). Per germline, CDR1 KGHSH and CDR2 LQKENI. Trimming pared 5 bases from V and 0 bases from J, leaving 11 bases between. The CDR3 length is 15 residues. DNA of the CDR3: TGTGCCAGCTCAAACAGGGCAAGCTCTGGAAACACCATATATTTT. Its protein is CASSNRASSGNTIYF.

This chain joins TRBV5-5 and TRBJ1-3; 8 bases are shared with TRBD1. Looked up from germline, CDR1 is SGHKS and CDR2 is YYEKEE (reference sequence). Trimming took 1 base from V and 2 from J; bases not matched to a gene: 5. The CDR3 is 16 amino acids. The CDR3 DNA sequence: TGTGCCAGCAGCTTGCCCGGGACAGGTACTGGAAACACCATATATTTT. Translation gives CASSLPGTGTGNTIYF.

DNA of the CDR3: TGTGCCAGCAGCGGACAGGGAGGAGGGAATGAGCAGTTCTTC. This codes for CASSGQGGGNEQFF. The chain carries TRBV6-5 and TRBJ2-1; 8 bases are shared with TRBD1. Germline values: CDR1 MNHEY, CDR2 SVGAGI. The V and J ends lost 6 bases and 7 bases, in that order; junction bases with no gene match: 8. The CDR3 has 14 residues.

This rearrangement joins TRBV3-1 (or the pseudogene TRBV3-2) to TRBJ2-1; tentative D call: TRBD2 (6 bases). Germline values: CDR1 LGHDT, CDR2 YNNKEL (reference sequence). V dropped 3 bases and J dropped 5 bases, with 17 bases sitting between them. This CDR3 contains 16 residues. CDR3 protein: CASSHARASANNEQFF. The CDR3 region has the DNA TGTGCCAGCAGCCATGCTCGGGCTAGCGCTAACAATGAGCAGTTCTTC.